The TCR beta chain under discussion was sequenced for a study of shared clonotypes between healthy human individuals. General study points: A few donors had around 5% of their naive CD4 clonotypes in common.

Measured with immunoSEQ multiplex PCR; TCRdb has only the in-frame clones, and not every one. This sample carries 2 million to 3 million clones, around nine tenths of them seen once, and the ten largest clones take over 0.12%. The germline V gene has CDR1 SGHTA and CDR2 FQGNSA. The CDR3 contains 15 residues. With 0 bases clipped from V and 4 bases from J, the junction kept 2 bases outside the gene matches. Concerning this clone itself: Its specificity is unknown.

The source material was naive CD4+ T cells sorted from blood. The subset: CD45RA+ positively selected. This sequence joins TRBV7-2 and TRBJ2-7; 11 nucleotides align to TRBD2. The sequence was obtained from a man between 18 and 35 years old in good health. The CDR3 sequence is CASSLALAGVYEQYF. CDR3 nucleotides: TGTGCCAGCAGCTTAGCACTAGCGGGAGTATACGAGCAGTACTTC.